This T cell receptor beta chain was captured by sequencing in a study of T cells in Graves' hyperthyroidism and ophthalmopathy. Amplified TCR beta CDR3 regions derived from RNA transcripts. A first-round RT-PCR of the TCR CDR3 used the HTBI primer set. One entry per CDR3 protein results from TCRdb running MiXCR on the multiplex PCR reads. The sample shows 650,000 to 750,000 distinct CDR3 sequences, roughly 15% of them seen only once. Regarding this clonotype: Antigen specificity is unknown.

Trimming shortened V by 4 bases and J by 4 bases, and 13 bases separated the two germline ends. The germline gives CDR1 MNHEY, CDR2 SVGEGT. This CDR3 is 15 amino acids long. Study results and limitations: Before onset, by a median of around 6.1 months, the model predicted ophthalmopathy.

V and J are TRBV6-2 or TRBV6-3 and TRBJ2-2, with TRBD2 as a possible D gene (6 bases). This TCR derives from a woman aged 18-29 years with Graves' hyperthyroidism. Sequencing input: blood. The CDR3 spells CASSFSSDFTGELFF. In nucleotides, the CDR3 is TGTGCCAGCAGTTTTTCTAGCGACTTCACCGGGGAGCTGTTTTTT.